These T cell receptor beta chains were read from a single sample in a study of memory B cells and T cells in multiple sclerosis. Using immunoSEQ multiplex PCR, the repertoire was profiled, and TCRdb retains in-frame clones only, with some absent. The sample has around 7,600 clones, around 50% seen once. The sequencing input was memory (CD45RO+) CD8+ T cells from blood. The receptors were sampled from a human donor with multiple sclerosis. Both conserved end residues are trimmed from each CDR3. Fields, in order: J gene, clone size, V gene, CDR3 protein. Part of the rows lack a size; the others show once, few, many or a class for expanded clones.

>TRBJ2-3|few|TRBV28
ASSPHGLADTLSTDTQY
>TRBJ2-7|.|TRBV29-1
SVEFLETGGPSEQY
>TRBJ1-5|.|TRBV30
AWSPGTGGPYQPQH
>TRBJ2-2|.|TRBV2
ASRGTSGRLHPGELF
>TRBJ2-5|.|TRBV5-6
ASSNNRGGQETQY
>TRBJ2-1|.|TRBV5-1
ASTWLAGDGEQF
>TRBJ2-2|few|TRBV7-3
ASSRRAGGTGELF
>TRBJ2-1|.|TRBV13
ASSLVGVPYNEQF
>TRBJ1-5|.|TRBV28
ASSLNPGGNQPQH
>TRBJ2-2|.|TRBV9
ASSPRTGNTGELF
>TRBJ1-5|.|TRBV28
ATSRTGENQPQH
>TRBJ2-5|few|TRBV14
ASSQDRRQETQY
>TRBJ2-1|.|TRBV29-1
SAVGDRGFNEQF
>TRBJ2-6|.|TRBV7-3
ASSPGGPSGANVLT
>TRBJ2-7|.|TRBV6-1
ASMGARDNSYEQY
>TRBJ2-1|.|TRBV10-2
ASRAGTGSYNEQF
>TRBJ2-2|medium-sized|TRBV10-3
AISEARTGELF
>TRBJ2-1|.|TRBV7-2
ASSFRWQGYNEQF
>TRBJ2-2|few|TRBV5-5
ASRSLNTGELF
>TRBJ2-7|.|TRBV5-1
ASSLSGQGYEQY
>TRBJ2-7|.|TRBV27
ASRPTRDTPYEQY
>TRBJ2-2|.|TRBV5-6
ASSLLRGRGVANTGELF
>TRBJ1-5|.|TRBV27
ASSPLQKVGGNNQPQH
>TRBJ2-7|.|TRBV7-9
ASSSGQISYEQY
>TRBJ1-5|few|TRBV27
ASSLGSYQPQH
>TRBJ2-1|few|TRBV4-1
ASSEGTANNEQF
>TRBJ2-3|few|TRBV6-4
ASSERSTDTQY
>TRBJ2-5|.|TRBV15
ATSRGTSGRKYQETQY
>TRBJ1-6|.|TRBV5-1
ASSLGALTPLH
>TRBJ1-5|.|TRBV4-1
ASSQDPGTIRPQH
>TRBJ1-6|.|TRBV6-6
ASSYAEIGNSPLH
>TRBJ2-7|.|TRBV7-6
ASSLGTGKSYEQY
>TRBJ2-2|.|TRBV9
ASSLRDSNTGELF
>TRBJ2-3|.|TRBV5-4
ASSTPSSGRLGDTQY
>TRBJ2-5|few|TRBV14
ASSQDTSGRPKETQY
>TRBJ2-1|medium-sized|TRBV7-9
ASSLPGGRIDEQF
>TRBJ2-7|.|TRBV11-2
ASSLRQGYEQY
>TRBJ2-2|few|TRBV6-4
ASSDSTGNTGELF
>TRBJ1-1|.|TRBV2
AAGGSTEAF
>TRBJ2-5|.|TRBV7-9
ASSLGAGAQETQY
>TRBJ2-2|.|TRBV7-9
ASSRVPLAGGANTGELF
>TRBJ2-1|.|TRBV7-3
ASSLVGGVNEQF
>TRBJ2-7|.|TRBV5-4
ASSVAGVEQY
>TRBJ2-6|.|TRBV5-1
ASSFPTSGANVLT
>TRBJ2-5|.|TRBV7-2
ASSILEGAVDETQY
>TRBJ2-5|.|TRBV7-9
ASSPGGGVQY
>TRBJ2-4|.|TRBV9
ASSFRAGESKNIQY
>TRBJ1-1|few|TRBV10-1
ASSEKLTGSTEAF